The 27 T cell receptor beta chains presented below share a single source sample, sequenced in a study of monozygotic twins with inflammatory bowel disease. TCRdb reprocessed the 5' RACE reads and stores each CDR3 protein as one record, lacking DNA. Reported are roughly 200,000 distinct CDR3 sequences; the ten largest clones contain approximately 1.6%. Material: blood. The receptors originated from a human donor with ulcerative colitis or Crohn's disease, or a healthy co-twin of an affected twin (not recorded which).

The J gene is TRBJ2-5, the V gene TRBV5-6. The length of the CDR3 is 13 residues. CDR1 SGHDT and CDR2 YYEEEE come from the germline V gene. CDR3 protein: CASSGYTQETQYF.

This chain connects TRBV11-2 to TRBJ1-6. Germline V gene lookup returns CDR1 SGHAT and CDR2 FQNNGV. CDR3 length: 15 amino acids. The CDR3 protein is CASTSSGPYNSPLHF.

V usage is TRBV5-6 and J usage is TRBJ1-1. The germline CDR1 and CDR2 sequences are SGHDT and YYEEEE. This CDR3 is 15 amino acids long. The CDR3 spells CASSYAVQRNTEAFF.

The rearrangement uses TRBV25-1 and TRBJ2-3; TCRdb picks TRBD1, but there is no DNA to check that call. The CDR3 is 17 residues long. The germline gives CDR1 MGHDK, CDR2 SYGVNS. The CDR3 loop reads CASSVAGMVLGTDTQYF. The whole variable domain, filled in from reference TRBV25-1 and TRBJ2-3, reads EADIYQTPRYLVIGTGKKITLECSQTMGHDKMYWYQQDPGMELHLIHYSYGVNSTEKGDLSSESTVSRIRTEHFPLTLESARPSHTSQYLCASSVAGMVLGTDTQYFGPGTRLTVL.

The V gene is TRBV20-1, the J gene TRBJ2-7. This CDR3 has 14 amino acids. Germline assignment: CDR1 DFQATT and CDR2 SNEGSKA (reference sequence). CDR3 sequence: CSARSAPNYWEQYF.

This chain connects TRBV7-8 to TRBJ1-5; TCRdb names TRBD1, which stays unverified in the absence of DNA. Germline V lookup: CDR1 SGHVS, CDR2 FQNEAQ. The CDR3 is 15 amino acids. This CDR3 reads CASSAPRVSTEPQHF.

The rearrangement joins TRBV7-9 to TRBJ2-2; TCRdb calls TRBD1, which cannot be checked without DNA. Germline V gene lookup returns CDR1 SEHNR and CDR2 FQNEAQ (reference sequence). CDR3 length: 13 amino acids. CDR3 loop: CASGDSNTGELFF.

V gene TRBV29-1 combines with J gene TRBJ2-2; lacking DNA, the TRBD1 call made by TCRdb goes unchecked. The CDR3 runs to 14 residues. The germline V gene has CDR1 SQVTM and CDR2 ANQGSEA. CDR3 loop: CSVLGHLNTGELFF.

The V gene is TRBV7-2, the J gene TRBJ2-1. The CDR3 sequence is 14 residues long. Looked up from germline, CDR1 is SGHTA and CDR2 is FQGNSA. The CDR3 protein is CASSLVRVLGEQFF. Filled out from reference TRBV7-2 and TRBJ2-1, the complete variable domain reads GAGVSQSPSNKVTEKGKDVELRCDPISGHTALYWYRQSLGQGLEFLIYFQGNSAPDKSGLPSDRFSAERTGGSVSTLTIQRTQQEDSAVYLCASSLVRVLGEQFFGPGTRLTVL.

The rearrangement links TRBV5-1 to TRBJ2-7; TCRdb's D call of TRBD1 is untestable without DNA. CDR3 size: 15 residues. Germline V gene data show CDR1 as SGHRS and CDR2 as YFSETQ. The CDR3 sequence: CASSPRTGTRNEQYF.

The chain couples TRBV3-1 to TRBJ1-1; the TCRdb D gene call, TRBD1, has no DNA to confirm it. Per the germline V gene, CDR1 is LGHDT and CDR2 is YNNKEL (reference sequence). This CDR3 comprises 14 residues. CDR3 loop: CASSHGAMNTEAFF.

The chain links TRBV10-3 to TRBJ2-1; the D call of TRBD1 rests on TCRdb alone, since no DNA is present to check it. This CDR3 spans 17 amino acids. The germline gives CDR1 ENHRY, CDR2 SYGVKD. The chain's CDR3 is CAISQEGSGTGLNEQFF.

CDR3 sequence reads: CASSLEDSNQPQHF. The chain has TRBV12-3 or TRBV12-4 and TRBJ1-5. The CDR3 sequence is 14 residues long.

The rearrangement uses TRBV12-3 or TRBV12-4 and TRBJ2-5; TCRdb picks TRBD1, but there is no DNA to check that call. This CDR3 is 14 amino acids long. Here the CDR3 reads CASSLGGVQETQYF.

This chain links TRBV5-1 with TRBJ1-1. The CDR3 length is 14 residues. Germline V gives CDR1 SGHRS, CDR2 YFSETQ. The CDR3 loop reads CASSFRDLATEAFF.

This chain uses TRBV12-3 or TRBV12-4 with TRBJ1-1. This CDR3 has 13 amino acids. CDR3 in amino acids: CASSRNRNTEAFF.

V is TRBV27 and J is TRBJ1-6; TCRdb's D call of TRBD1 is untestable without DNA. CDR1 is MNHEY and CDR2 is SMNVEV in the germline V gene (reference sequence). This CDR3 is built from 15 residues. The chain's CDR3 is CASSAADRSNSPLHF.

The chain is built from TRBV20-1 and TRBJ1-1; lacking DNA, the TRBD1 call made by TCRdb goes unchecked. Germline CDR1 reads DFQATT; CDR2 reads SNEGSKA (reference sequence). The CDR3 totals 12 residues. The chain's CDR3 is CSARDLGVVAFF.

V gene TRBV2 combines with J gene TRBJ2-7; the TRBD2 assignment by TCRdb is unverifiable without DNA. The CDR3 is 15 residues long. Germline CDR1 and CDR2: SNHLY and FYNNEI. CDR3 sequence reads: CASSEGTTIAYEQYF.

The chain uses TRBV7-9 and TRBJ1-4; the TRBD1 assignment by TCRdb is unverifiable without DNA. This CDR3 comprises 15 residues. Germline-derived CDR1 and CDR2 are SEHNR and FQNEAQ (reference sequence). Here the CDR3 reads CASSPRAAADEKLFF.

This sequence joins TRBV24-1 and TRBJ1-1; as DNA is missing, the TRBD1 call by TCRdb cannot be tested. The germline V gene has CDR1 KGHDR and CDR2 SFDVKD. This CDR3 is 13 amino acids long. CDR3 in amino acids: CATSEGQYTEAFF.

The chain is built from TRBV5-1 and TRBJ1-1. Germline V gene data show CDR1 as SGHRS and CDR2 as YFSETQ. The CDR3 runs 13 residues. CDR3: CASSLSGDTEAFF. The full variable domain, rest sourced from reference TRBV5-1 and TRBJ1-1, is KAGVTQTPRYLIKTRGQQVTLSCSPISGHRSVSWYQQTPGQGLQFLFEYFSETQRNKGNFPGRFSGRQFSNSRSEMNVSTLELGDSALYLCASSLSGDTEAFFGQGTRLTVV.

V gene TRBV7-2 combines with J gene TRBJ2-5; TCRdb's D call of TRBD1 is untestable without DNA. Germline V gives CDR1 SGHTA, CDR2 FQGNSA. The length of the CDR3 is 16 residues. This CDR3 reads CASSLVPGRLEETQYF.

This chain uses TRBV7-8 with TRBJ2-1; TCRdb selects TRBD2, and the lack of DNA leaves this call unchecked. In germline, CDR1 is SGHVS, CDR2 FQNEAQ. The CDR3 is 13 residues long. The CDR3 loop reads CASSSTLAGGHFF. Full variable domain (missing parts from reference TRBV7-8 and TRBJ2-1): GAGVSQSPRYKVAKRGQDVALRCDPISGHVSLFWYQQALGQGPEFLTYFQNEAQLDKSGLPSDRFFAERPEGSVSTLKIQRTQQEDSAVYLCASSSTLAGGHFFGPGTRLTVL.

The rearrangement links TRBV12-3 or TRBV12-4 to TRBJ2-2; TCRdb gives TRBD1 as the D gene, but with no DNA this cannot be confirmed. The length of the CDR3 is 16 residues. This chain's CDR3 is CASSLGAGANTGELFF.

The V gene is TRBV20-1, the J gene TRBJ2-7; the D gene TCRdb calls, TRBD1, cannot be checked with no DNA. The CDR3 covers 14 residues. Germline V gene data show CDR1 as DFQATT and CDR2 as SNEGSKA (reference sequence). The CDR3 reads CSARVPVLGYEQYF.

The chain links TRBV29-1 to TRBJ2-3; TCRdb indicates TRBD2, and absent DNA this call remains unverified. The CDR3 is made up of 14 amino acids. Germline V gives CDR1 SQVTM, CDR2 ANQGSEA. The CDR3 reads CSDASGTWTDTQYF.